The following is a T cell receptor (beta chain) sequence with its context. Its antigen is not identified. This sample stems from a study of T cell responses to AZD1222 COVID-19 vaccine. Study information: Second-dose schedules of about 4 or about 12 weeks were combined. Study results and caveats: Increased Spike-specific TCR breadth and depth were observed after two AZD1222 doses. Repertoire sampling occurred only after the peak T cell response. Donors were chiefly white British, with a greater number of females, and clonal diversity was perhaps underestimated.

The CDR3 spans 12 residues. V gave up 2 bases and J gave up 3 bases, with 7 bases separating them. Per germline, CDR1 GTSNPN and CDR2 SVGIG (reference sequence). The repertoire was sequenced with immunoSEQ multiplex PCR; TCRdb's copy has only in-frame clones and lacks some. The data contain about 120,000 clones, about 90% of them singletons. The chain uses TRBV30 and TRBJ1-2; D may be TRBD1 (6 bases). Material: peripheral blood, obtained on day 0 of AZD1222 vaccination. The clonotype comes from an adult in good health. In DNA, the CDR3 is TGTGCCTGGAGTAGGGGGGACTATGGCTACACCTTC. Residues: CAWSRGDYGYTF.